This T cell receptor beta chain was found in a study of blood T cells in healthy people across ages. Study-level points and caveats: Researchers report that TCR beta diversity correlated strongly with naive T cell percentage. While age rose, TCR beta diversity per million T cells dropped in a roughly linear way.

V lost 5 bases, J lost 5 bases, and 9 bases lay in between. This CDR3 contains 12 residues. In germline, CDR1 is SGHTA, CDR2 FQGNSA. Notes on this clonotype: The antigen is undetermined. With a much larger clone just one base away, this may be a read error.

Approximately 9.1 milliliters was the volume of peripheral blood drawn from each donor. Through a sample-barcoded 5' primer and a J-beta primer mix, a second PCR was run for roughly 7 to 11 cycles. TCRdb redid the calling of the 5' RACE reads with MiXCR, one entry per CDR3 protein. The profile shows about 800,000 distinct CDR3 sequences, 55% to 70% of them singletons. The clonotype was recovered from a man younger than 45 in good health. Sequencing was carried out using blood. The rearrangement uses TRBV7-2 and TRBJ2-5, with D hard to call. This chain's CDR3 is CASSRFGETQYF. CDR3 coding DNA: TGTGCCAGCAGCCGTTTTGGGGAGACCCAGTACTTC.